This T cell receptor (beta chain) stems from a study of radiotherapy plus CTLA-4 blockade in lung cancer. Study summary: Objective responses were seen in around 19% of patients, disease control in 31%. Study results and caveats: After treatment with radiotherapy plus ipilimumab, TCR clones that came from the tumor expanded in blood. The best prediction of response reportedly came from early blood T cell clone dynamics, with interferon-beta.

This clone has only a few counts. Its antigen is unidentified. Participants had chemo-refractory metastatic non-small-cell lung cancer and were treated with focal radiation plus ipilimumab CTLA-4 blockade. Data came from immunoSEQ multiplex PCR; TCRdb stores just in-frame clones and leaves some out. Among approximately 39,000 clones listed, roughly two thirds were seen once. Per the germline V gene, CDR1 is MNHEY and CDR2 is SMNVEV (reference sequence). This CDR3 region has 15 residues. Trimming cost V 1 base and J 5 bases; bases outside gene matches: 5. The sequencing used peripheral blood, collected from a patient treated with radiotherapy plus ipilimumab. This chain connects TRBV27 to TRBJ1-2; 9 bases agree with TRBD1. The sequence derives from a human donor with non-small cell lung cancer who had stable disease on radiotherapy plus ipilimumab. In DNA, the CDR3 is TGTGCCAGCAGTTTATACGGACAGGGGCTTTATGGCTACACCTTC. Encoded protein: CASSLYGQGLYGYTF.